The clone carrying this T cell receptor beta chain has just a few counts. The source of the sample is a study of blood T cell repertoires in COVID-19. Study-wide context: COVID-19 samples from acute and convalescent phases originated in the United States, Italy and Spain. T cells, B-cell-depleted T cells, or PBMCs supplied cDNA or gDNA.

CDR1 SGDLS and CDR2 YYNGEE come from the germline V gene. The CDR3 has 14 amino acids. Trimming cost V 4 bases and J 4 bases, with 11 bases left between them. Recruits, aged roughly 18 to 100 years, lived in 20 to 30 US areas. Authors' data handling: Counts of nucleated cells, estimated from reference gene primer amplification, were obtained. Repertoires were generated with immunoSEQ multiplex PCR, while TCRdb's copy carries only in-frame clones and drops some. V and J calls and clone size are as listed in that table; D and trimming were resolved from the DNA. This sample carries some 250,000 clones, about 86% of them seen once, and the ten largest clones take 3.3%.

Sequenced sample: PBMCs or T cells enriched from blood (not recorded which). The source is a woman aged 40 to 49 with acute COVID-19. The chain combines TRBV9 with TRBJ2-2; D ambiguous. In DNA, the CDR3 is TGTGCCAGCAGCCCCCAGACTCTCACCGGGGAGCTGTTTTTT. Its translation: CASSPQTLTGELFF.